The clone carrying this TCR beta chain was picked up one time. Its antigen is unknown. Germline CDR1 reads LNHDA; CDR2 reads SQIVND (reference sequence). V was clipped by 7 bases and J by 10 bases, with 14 bases between them. The CDR3 has 13 amino acids. This table comes from immunoSEQ multiplex PCR, and its TCRdb copy is limited to in-frame clones, with some not included. The sample carries 90,000 to 130,000 clones, around 90% recorded once. These data are taken from a study of T cell responses to AZD1222 COVID-19 vaccine. Second doses at about 4 or about 12 weeks were pooled. Study observations and caveats: Among vaccine-associated CD4 TCRs, coverage spanned spike, with dominance at 160-218 and 743-854. Of the AZD1222 recipients, only 5 or 6 were seropositive at baseline.

The receptor was derived from an adult who received the AZD1222 COVID-19 vaccine. The V gene is TRBV19, the J gene TRBJ1-6; D may be TRBD1 (6 bases). This sample comprised peripheral blood, obtained 28 days after the second AZD1222 dose. This CDR3 reads CASTPGAHSPLHF. CDR3 nucleotides: TGTGCCAGTACCCCAGGGGCACACTCACCCCTCCACTTT.